The 27 T cell receptor beta chains listed next were all sequenced from one sample in a study of beta chain features in type 1 diabetes. Sequencing targeted expressed TCRB transcripts, as all isolated RNA had been reverse transcribed. The protocol was immunoSEQ multiplex PCR, while the TCRdb copy is restricted to in-frame clones and leaves out a portion. The table has approximately 340,000 clones, roughly 16% seen once; the top ten hold approximately 0.02%. The specimen sequenced was naive CD4+ T cells from blood. The receptors were gathered from a woman aged 18 to 35 in good health.

This clone was counted a few times. The chain is built from TRBV5-8 and TRBJ1-5, with 9 bases fitting TRBD1. The CDR3 totals 15 residues. Trimming at V came to 5 bases and at J to 5 bases, leaving 8 bases not matched to a gene. CDR1 SGHTS and CDR2 YDEGEE come from the germline V gene. CDR3 loop: CASSLTGQGHQPQHF. CDR3 sequence (DNA): TGTGCCAGCAGTCTAACGGGACAGGGCCATCAGCCCCAGCATTTT.

This clone was counted only a few times. V is TRBV6-6 and J is TRBJ2-1, with D possibly matching TRBD2 (5 bases). Trimming pared 10 bases from V and 4 bases from J, leaving 17 bases between. Germline CDR1 and CDR2: MNHNY and SVGAGI (reference sequence). The CDR3 length is 14 residues. Here the CDR3 DNA reads TGTGCCACCGCACCCTCGGGATCTTACAATGAGCAGTTCTTC. It is translated as CATAPSGSYNEQFF.

The rearrangement uses TRBV6-6 and TRBJ2-7; the D gene is possibly TRBD1 (5 bases). The CDR3 has 16 residues. Looked up from germline, CDR1 is MNHNY and CDR2 is SVGAGI (reference sequence). The ends were cut back, 2 bases at V and 2 bases at J, with 16 bases in the middle. The CDR3 DNA is TGTGCCAGCAGTTACGTCGGCGCGACAGACACCTACGAGCAGTACTTC. Its translation is CASSYVGATDTYEQYF.

This clone showed up just a few times. V usage is TRBV18 and J usage is TRBJ1-5, with 7 bases identical to TRBD1. The V segment lost 5 bases and the J segment 3 bases; nucleotides outside the gene matches: 7. The CDR3 is 15 residues long. CDR1 and CDR2 (germline): KGHSH, LQKENI. The CDR3 nucleotides are TGTGCCAGCTCAATGAGGGGGCAGGACAATCAGCCCCAGCATTTT. Its translation: CASSMRGQDNQPQHF.

The sample holds a few counts of this clone. The chain recombines TRBV6-5 with TRBJ1-5; 9 nucleotides agree with TRBD1. This CDR3 comprises 16 residues. The germline V gene encodes CDR1 MNHEY and CDR2 SVGAGI. Germline trimming cut 2 bases from V and 4 bases from J; bases unmatched to any gene: 6. In DNA, the CDR3 is TGTGCCAGCAGTTACCAAGGGACAGGGCAAAATCAGCCCCAGCATTTT. Translated: CASSYQGTGQNQPQHF.

This clone came up a few times. The V call is TRBV29-1, the J call TRBJ1-2; a weak D match, TRBD1 (5 bases). Looked up from germline, CDR1 is SQVTM and CDR2 is ANQGSEA. V lost 6 bases and J lost 2, with 13 bases in between. CDR3 size: 13 residues. The CDR3 here is CSVPGGGNYGYTF. DNA for the CDR3: TGCAGCGTACCTGGGGGGGGGAACTATGGCTACACCTTC.

This clone has a single count. The rearrangement uses TRBV27 and TRBJ1-5; 10 bases are a match to TRBD1. With 4 bases clipped from V and 2 bases from J, the junction kept 5 bases outside the gene matches. This CDR3 is 16 amino acids long. Per the germline V gene, CDR1 is MNHEY and CDR2 is SMNVEV (reference sequence). The CDR3 coding sequence is TGTGCCAGCAGTTCAGGGACAGGGGTTCGCAATCAGCCCCAGCATTTT. The encoded protein is CASSSGTGVRNQPQHF.

This clone has more than one count but fewer than ten. This sequence joins TRBV7-9 and TRBJ1-1; no reliable D call. Germline CDR1 is SEHNR and CDR2 is FQNEAQ (reference sequence). This CDR3 region has 12 residues. Trimming stripped 2 bases from V and 8 bases from J, with 9 bases between. The CDR3 protein is CASSLRREEAFF. The DNA of the CDR3 is TGTGCCAGCAGCTTACGACGGGAAGAAGCTTTCTTT.

There are a few counts of this clone. The genes are TRBV5-5 and TRBJ1-2, with 7 bases fitting TRBD1. The CDR3 totals 13 residues. Germline CDR1 SGHKS, CDR2 YYEKEE (reference sequence). With V trimmed by 4 bases and J by 4 bases, 4 bases remained unmatched. The DNA of the CDR3 is TGTGCCAGCAGCCCGGGACAGCTCTATGGCTACACCTTC. Its protein product is CASSPGQLYGYTF.

In this sample, this clone turned up a few times. The chain has TRBV28 and TRBJ2-1, with 9 bases lining up with TRBD1. V lost 5 bases, J lost 9 bases, and 11 bases stayed unmatched. CDR3 size: 15 residues. Germline lookup yields CDR1 MDHEN and CDR2 SYDVKM. CDR3: CASSGRDRVFREQFF. CDR3 sequence (DNA): TGTGCCAGCAGTGGCCGGGACAGGGTGTTTCGTGAGCAGTTCTTC.

This clone appeared a few times. For the CDR3, the DNA is TGCGCCAGCAGCTTACTAGCGGCCGACTACAATGAGCAGTTCTTC. Translation: CASSLLAADYNEQFF. The rearrangement links TRBV5-1 to TRBJ2-1; 8 bases map to TRBD2. The CDR3 is 15 residues long. J was trimmed by 3 bases and V by 2 bases; bases with no gene match: 4. The germline V gene encodes CDR1 SGHRS and CDR2 YFSETQ.

This clone was counted between two and nine times. The chain is built from TRBV28 and TRBJ2-7, with 11 bases lining up with TRBD1. The ends lost 6 bases at V and 2 bases at J; junction bases unmatched: 3. CDR1 MDHEN and CDR2 SYDVKM come from the germline V gene. The CDR3 sequence is 14 residues long. This chain's CDR3 is CASRGTGGTYEQYF. CDR3 coding DNA: TGTGCCAGCAGGGGGACAGGGGGAACCTACGAGCAGTACTTC.

The V and J genes are TRBV10-3 and TRBJ2-1; TRBD2 aligns across 9 bases. Trimming at V came to 7 bases and at J to 7 bases, leaving 11 bases not matched to a gene. The CDR3 runs 15 residues. Looked up from germline, CDR1 is ENHRY and CDR2 is SYGVKD. Here the CDR3 reads CAITQTGTSQNEQFF. The CDR3 DNA sequence: TGTGCCATCACCCAGACCGGGACTAGCCAAAATGAGCAGTTCTTC.

This clone was detected only a few times. CDR3 in amino acids: CASRTIGGTSYNEQFF. The CDR3 bases are TGTGCCAGCAGGACGATTGGCGGAACGTCTTACAATGAGCAGTTCTTC. The chain carries TRBV25-1 and TRBJ2-1; D ambiguous. CDR1 is MGHDK, CDR2 SYGVNS, per germline. Trimming shortened V by 6 bases and J by 4 bases, and 19 bases separated the two germline ends. This CDR3 comprises 16 residues.

This clone occurred a few times. The chain couples TRBV4-3 to TRBJ2-3, with 8 bases fitting TRBD2. CDR1 and CDR2 from the germline V gene are LGHNA and YSLEER. This CDR3 spans 18 amino acids. V shed 4 bases, J shed 1 base, and the junction held 13 bases outside the gene matches. This CDR3 reads CASSPQDAGGWGTDTQYF. Here the CDR3 DNA reads TGCGCCAGCAGCCCACAAGACGCGGGAGGATGGGGCACAGATACGCAGTATTTT.

This clone has just a few counts. The V call is TRBV4-1, the J call TRBJ2-5, with 9 positions matching TRBD1. V dropped 6 bases and J dropped 3; count of bases not matched to a gene: 5. Germline V gives CDR1 MGHRA, CDR2 YSYEKL. CDR3 length: 14 amino acids. CDR3 nucleotides: TGCGCCAGCAGAGGGGACAGGGTGGAAGAGACCCAGTACTTC. It encodes CASRGDRVEETQYF.

The chain carries TRBV6-5 and TRBJ1-2, with 10 bases fitting TRBD1. V lost 6 bases, J lost 7 bases, and 8 bases stayed unmatched. The germline CDR1 and CDR2 sequences are MNHEY and SVGAGI. This CDR3 has 14 residues. In DNA form, the CDR3 reads TGTGCCAGCAGCAAGGGGACAGGGGAGAGTGGCTACACCTTC. Amino acid sequence: CASSKGTGESGYTF.

DNA for the CDR3: TGTGCCAGCGACGCCGGGACTAGCGGGAGGGCTGGGCAAGAGACCCAGTACTTC. Amino acid sequence: CASDAGTSGRAGQETQYF. J is TRBJ2-5 and V is TRBV11-2; 16 bases are a match to TRBD2. Germline lookup yields CDR1 SGHAT and CDR2 FQNNGV. The CDR3 consists of 18 residues. Trimming cost V 8 bases and J 2 bases; bases outside gene matches: 11. Full variable domain (rest looked up from reference TRBV11-2 and TRBJ2-5): EAGVAQSPRYKIIEKRQSVAFWCNPISGHATLYWYQQILGQGPKLLIQFQNNGVVDDSQLPKDRFSAERLKGVDSTLKIQPAKLEDSAVYLCASDAGTSGRAGQETQYFGPGTRLLVL.

CDR3: CASSHGSSGGNEQFF. The CDR3 DNA reads TGCGCCAGCAGCCACGGTTCTAGCGGGGGTAATGAGCAGTTCTTC. V is TRBV5-1 and J is TRBJ2-1; 10 bases map to TRBD2. Looked up from germline, CDR1 is SGHRS and CDR2 is YFSETQ. The CDR3 is 15 amino acids. J gave up 7 bases and V 4 bases, and 8 bases lay outside the gene matches.

V and J are TRBV6-5 and TRBJ2-3; no reliable D call. V dropped 0 bases and J dropped 0 bases, with 10 bases sitting between them. CDR3 length: 16 amino acids. Germline lookup yields CDR1 MNHEY and CDR2 SVGAGI. CDR3 residues: CASSYSKRISTDTQYF. CDR3 in DNA: TGTGCCAGCAGTTACTCAAAGCGTATTAGCACAGATACGCAGTATTTT.

This clone was picked up a small number of times. The CDR3 DNA reads TGTGCCAGCTCACCGGAGATAATGAACACTGAAGCTTTCTTT. Translated: CASSPEIMNTEAFF. This sequence joins TRBV18 and TRBJ1-1; D unclear. Trimming took 3 bases from V and 0 from J, leaving 8 bases between them. The CDR3 sequence is 14 residues long. Germline assignment: CDR1 KGHSH and CDR2 LQKENI.

The chain employs TRBV19 and TRBJ2-7; 8 bases line up with TRBD2. V shed 3 bases and J 6 bases; nucleotides not matched to a gene: 13. Germline lookup yields CDR1 LNHDA and CDR2 SQIVND (reference sequence). The CDR3 is 16 residues long. In DNA form, the CDR3 reads TGTGCCAGTAGTATTCCATTTGGAGCGGGAGCTGGCGAGCAGTACTTC. It specifies CASSIPFGAGAGEQYF.

This clone has only a few counts. The sample has other DNA sequences that encode this CDR3 too. The chain joins TRBV18 to TRBJ2-5; D is perhaps TRBD2 (5 bases). V shed 2 bases and J shed 5 bases, with 9 bases lying between them. The CDR3 spans 13 residues. Germline lookup yields CDR1 KGHSH and CDR2 LQKENI. The CDR3 reads CASSPGRRETQYF. The DNA of the CDR3 is TGTGCCAGCTCACCAGGAAGGAGGGAGACCCAGTACTTC.

The genes are TRBV15 and TRBJ2-2; D call uncertain. This CDR3 spans 17 amino acids. Trimming cost V 3 bases and J 6 bases, with 20 bases left between them. The germline V gene has CDR1 LNHNV and CDR2 YYDKDF (reference sequence). CDR3 loop: CATSSLVVTTSSGELFF. CDR3 sequence (DNA): TGTGCCACCAGCAGCCTCGTAGTGACAACAAGCTCCGGGGAGCTGTTTTTT. The complete variable domain, with remaining parts taken from reference TRBV15 and TRBJ2-2, reads DAMVIQNPRYQVTQFGKPVTLSCSQTLNHNVMYWYQQKSSQAPKLLFHYYDKDFNNEADTPDNFQSRRPNTSFCFLDIRSPGLGDTAMYLCATSSLVVTTSSGELFFGEGSRLTVL.

The rearrangement uses TRBV6-5 and TRBJ2-5; 7 nucleotides align to TRBD1. V was clipped by 0 bases and J by 5 bases; unmatched bases: 6. Germline V gives CDR1 MNHEY, CDR2 SVGAGI. The CDR3 extends over 15 amino acids. The CDR3 spells CASSYSTGKTETQYF. The CDR3 DNA reads TGTGCCAGCAGTTACTCGACAGGGAAGACGGAGACCCAGTACTTC.

The V call is TRBV6-6, the J call TRBJ2-1, with 8 nucleotides matching TRBD2. The CDR3 length is 15 residues. Germline assignment: CDR1 MNHNY and CDR2 SVGAGI (reference sequence). The trim removed 3 bases at V and 4 bases at J, leaving 5 bases unmatched. In nucleotides, the CDR3 is TGTGCCAGCAGTTATCGGGAGGGCCGTTACAATGAGCAGTTCTTC. Its protein product is CASSYREGRYNEQFF.

This clone was detected a few times. V is TRBV28 and J is TRBJ2-1; TRBD2 aligns across 8 bases. The J segment lost 7 bases and the V segment lost 5 bases, leaving 10 bases of the junction unmatched. The CDR3 runs 15 residues. CDR1 and CDR2 from the germline V gene are MDHEN and SYDVKM. The CDR3 DNA sequence: TGTGCCAGCAGTCAGCCGGGACTAGGCTTAAATGAGCAGTTCTTC. The encoded protein is CASSQPGLGLNEQFF.